This TCR beta chain was obtained from a study of PD-L1 blockade in urothelial cancer. Background on the study: Atezolizumab at 1,200 mg intravenously every 3 weeks was started by patients at some point between 2014 and 2016. A median of roughly 150,000 T cells was found in the blood samples.

This CDR3 region has 14 residues. The germline CDR1 and CDR2 sequences are LNHDA and SQIVND (reference sequence). V was clipped by 11 bases and J by 4 bases, with 18 bases between them. Every PCR got spiked synthetic TCR analog templates. Only in-frame clones appear in the TCRdb table, and some are missing; sequencing was by immunoSEQ multiplex PCR. The sample records 130,000 or so clones, 84% being singletons. Time point indicated: pretreatment peripheral blood. Locally advanced or metastatic urothelial carcinoma was diagnosed in the patients. The specimen was PBMCs, collected around atezolizumab (anti-PD-L1) treatment. The rearrangement joins TRBV19 to TRBJ1-5, with D uncertain. This clonotype originated in a man over 45 with urothelial cancer. In DNA, the CDR3 is TGTGCCTCCTCCGGGCGGGGTGAGAATCAGCCCCAGCATTTT. Protein: CASSGRGENQPQHF.